Listed below are T cell receptor beta chains from one sample, sequenced in a study of blood T cell repertoires in COVID-19. Some clones are missing from TCRdb's copy, which holds only in-frame ones; the method was immunoSEQ multiplex PCR. The top ten hold around 20% of the sample, which has about 94,000 clones, around 80% seen once. Specimen: peripheral blood. These receptors all stem from a human donor in a cohort sampled during active COVID-19. Both conserved end residues are trimmed from each CDR3. The D gene is left open where the match is weak. Clone size appears in some rows only: once, few, many, or a class for an expanded clone.

v_gene,abundance,j_gene,d_gene,CDR3aa
TRBV2,.,TRBJ1-2,.,ASSLTGVGYGYT
TRBV5-1,.,TRBJ2-7,TRBD1,ASSFRGDRTGVGEQY
TRBV6-5,.,TRBJ1-5,TRBD1,ASSTGDNQPQH
TRBV19,few,TRBJ2-2,TRBD2,ASSTGLAVTGELF
TRBV4-1,.,TRBJ2-7,TRBD2,ASSLLAGVTYEQY
TRBV12-3/TRBV12-4,.,TRBJ2-1,.,ASSQNSEQF
TRBV7-6,.,TRBJ1-6,.,ASSPSGTPYSPLH
TRBV27,.,TRBJ2-1,.,ASSLRDFYNEQF
TRBV15,.,TRBJ2-7,TRBD1,ATSSKQGASYEQY
TRBV28,.,TRBJ2-7,TRBD2,ASSLFLAGSVPREQY
TRBV6-6,few,TRBJ2-7,TRBD2,ATKLSGTHEQY
TRBV19,.,TRBJ1-2,TRBD1,ASRIGGDYGYT
TRBV27,.,TRBJ2-5,.,ASRQGNNQETQY
TRBV6-5,few,TRBJ1-2,TRBD1,ASSPGQGRYT
TRBV11-2,.,TRBJ2-7,.,ASSFLRGRGYEQY
TRBV27,.,TRBJ2-7,.,ASSLSGAYEQY
TRBV27,few,TRBJ2-6,.,ASSLSAASSGANVLT
TRBV11-3,once,TRBJ2-1,TRBD2,ASSPLTSGIGEQF
TRBV7-8,once,TRBJ1-1,TRBD1,ASSNRQGTNTEAF
TRBV6-5,.,TRBJ2-5,.,ASSSNSQETQY
TRBV30,.,TRBJ1-2,.,AWRPGGYGYT
TRBV2,.,TRBJ1-2,.,ASSEDNNYGYT
TRBV10-2,.,TRBJ1-5,.,ASSESAQPQH
TRBV2,few,TRBJ2-1,.,ASSKTGGEQF
TRBV30,.,TRBJ2-3,TRBD2,AWTSGFRTDTQY
TRBV6-1,.,TRBJ1-2,.,ASSDRALANYGYT
TRBV19,.,TRBJ2-2,.,ASSDQRPSGELF
TRBV4-2,.,TRBJ1-1,.,ASSQPTGKNTEAF
TRBV12-3/TRBV12-4,.,TRBJ2-5,TRBD2,ASSLTSGETQY
TRBV14,.,TRBJ1-6,.,ASSQDRGFYSPLH
TRBV24-1,.,TRBJ1-1,TRBD1,ATSDSGQGHTEAF
TRBV11-1,.,TRBJ2-1,.,ATSRGISYNEQF
TRBV10-1,few,TRBJ1-1,TRBD1,ASRTGMNTEAF
TRBV4-1,.,TRBJ2-5,.,ASSQRGREETQY
TRBV24-1,.,TRBJ2-7,.,ATSDGRDSDGEQY
TRBV28,few,TRBJ2-7,TRBD2,ASSSLAGNPYEQY
TRBV7-7,few,TRBJ2-2,TRBD2,ASSPSGRSGELF
TRBV24-1,.,TRBJ2-3,TRBD2,ATSDAASGRDTQY
TRBV15,.,TRBJ1-1,TRBD1,ATSRPRTGRVEAF
TRBV7-9,.,TRBJ2-7,TRBD1,ASSSLGQGKEGEQY
TRBV5-6,.,TRBJ1-1,.,ASSPPEGLNTEAF
TRBV3-1/TRBV3-2,.,TRBJ1-2,.,ASSHMRGYGYT
TRBV7-8,once,TRBJ2-3,.,ASSQGPGFDTQY
TRBV29-1,few,TRBJ1-1,.,SARGDTEAF
TRBV2,.,TRBJ2-7,.,ASKSVQGYEQY
TRBV24-1,.,TRBJ2-7,.,ATSDGPGLPGPQY
TRBV7-2,.,TRBJ1-6,TRBD1,ASSPQGAQRSPLH